This paragraph covers one T cell receptor beta chain sequence. Its target is not known. A much larger clonotype is one base distant, so this may be a read error. TCRdb re-called the reads with MiXCR, one entry per CDR3 protein. This table holds roughly 760,000 distinct CDR3 sequences, 35% to 45% found once. These data belong to a study of T cell repertoires in cytomegalovirus infection. Study in general: Based on public TCR beta signatures, there were indications of CMV infection and of a matching HLA type.

Whole-study results and caveats: It was HLA-C-restricted CMV-specific TCR beta clonotypes that dominated the response ex vivo.

The receptor was isolated from a human donor in good health (CMV status not recorded). Some clones in this sample may be carry-over from other donors' samples. Sequences were obtained from PBMCs.

CDR3 sequence: CASSATGTVMDEQYF. CDR3 coding DNA: TGTGCCAGCAGCGCGACCGGGACAGTGATGGACGAGCAGTACTTC. The V gene is TRBV7-3, the J gene TRBJ2-7; 7 bases fit TRBD1. V trimming: 5 bases; J trimming: 5 bases; junction bases outside the gene matches: 12. Germline-derived CDR1 and CDR2 are SGHTA and FQGTGA. The length of the CDR3 is 15 residues. Based on the CDR3 plus reference TRBV7-3 and TRBJ2-7, the full variable domain is GAGVSQTPSNKVTEKGKYVELRCDPISGHTALYWYRQSLGQGPEFLIYFQGTGAADDSGLPNDRFFAVRPEGSVSTLKIQRTERGDSAVYLCASSATGTVMDEQYFGPGTRLTVT.